This T cell receptor (beta chain) originates from a study of T-cell memory formation after mild COVID-19. The length of the CDR3 is 17 residues. V trimming: 3 bases; J trimming: 3 bases; junction bases outside the gene matches: 10. Germline-derived CDR1 and CDR2 are SGHTA and FQGTGA. In its sample, this clonotype was seen a few times. TCRdb itself ran the 5' RACE reads through MiXCR, one entry per CDR3 protein. The data hold about 49,000 distinct CDR3 sequences, with roughly a quarter observed a single time. The source of this sequence is a young man who had mild COVID-19 (a few samples of this study predate the infection). Cell type and time point are not known. The V and J genes are TRBV7-3 and TRBJ2-3, with 9 bases that match TRBD1. Sequenced: PBMCs or a T cell subset sorted from them (not recorded which). Written as DNA, the CDR3 is TGTGCCAGCAGCTTGGCCTCCGGAGGACAGGGGACAGATACGCAGTATTTT. Protein product: CASSLASGGQGTDTQYF.